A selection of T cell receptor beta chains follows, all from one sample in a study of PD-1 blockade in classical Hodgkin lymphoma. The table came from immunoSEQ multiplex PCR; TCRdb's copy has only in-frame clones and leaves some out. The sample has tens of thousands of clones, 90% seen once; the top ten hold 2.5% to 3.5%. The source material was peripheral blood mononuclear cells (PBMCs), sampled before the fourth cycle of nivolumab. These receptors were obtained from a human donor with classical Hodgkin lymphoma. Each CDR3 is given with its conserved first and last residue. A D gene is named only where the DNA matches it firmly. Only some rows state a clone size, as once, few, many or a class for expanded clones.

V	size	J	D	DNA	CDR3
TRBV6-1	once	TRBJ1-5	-	TGTGCCAGCACTGACCCCCTTAGCAATCAGCCCCAGCATTTT	CASTDPLSNQPQHF
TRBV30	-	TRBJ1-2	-	TGTGCCTGGGTGTGGCGGACTAACTATGGCTACACCTTC	CAWVWRTNYGYTF
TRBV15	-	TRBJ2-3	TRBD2	TGTGCCACCAGCAGACCCCCTAGGGTGAGCGGGGGGATCGATACGCAGTATTTT	CATSRPPRVSGGIDTQYF
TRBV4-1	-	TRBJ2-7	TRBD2	TGCGCCAGCAGCCTCGGGTCGGGGGGGGAAGGAGTTTCCTACGAGCAGTACTTC	CASSLGSGGEGVSYEQYF
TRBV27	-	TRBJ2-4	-	TGTGCCAGCAGTGGCCCCAAAAACATTCAGTACTTC	CASSGPKNIQYF
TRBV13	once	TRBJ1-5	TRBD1	TGTGCCAGCAGCTTTCGGACAGGGGGGGTTAGTCAGCCCCAGCATTTT	CASSFRTGGVSQPQHF
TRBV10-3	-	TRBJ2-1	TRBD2	TGTGCCATCCTCAAGTACGGGGGGAGTACGTCAACTGAGCAGTTCTTC	CAILKYGGSTSTEQFF
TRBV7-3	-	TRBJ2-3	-	TGTGCCAGCAGCTTGATAGCGAGGGGTAGCACAGATACGCAGTATTTT	CASSLIARGSTDTQYF
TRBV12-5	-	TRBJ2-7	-	TGTGCTAGTGGTCGGGACGCCGCGGACGAGCAGTACTTC	CASGRDAADEQYF
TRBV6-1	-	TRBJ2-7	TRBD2	TGTGCCAGCAGTGTGAGGAGAGGCGGGGGGAACTACGAGCAGTACTTC	CASSVRRGGGNYEQYF
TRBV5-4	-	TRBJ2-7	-	TGTGCCAGCAGCTATACGGGTACTCAAGCCTACGAGCAGTACTTC	CASSYTGTQAYEQYF
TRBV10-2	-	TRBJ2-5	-	TGCGCCAGCAGTGAGGGGGAGACCCAGTACTTC	CASSEGETQYF
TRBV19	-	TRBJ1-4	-	TGTGCCAGTAGTACCTCCCGGGATTTTAATGAAAAACTGTTTTTT	CASSTSRDFNEKLFF
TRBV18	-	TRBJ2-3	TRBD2	TGTGCCAGCTCACGACTAGCGGGGGGGACAGATACGCAGTATTTT	CASSRLAGGTDTQYF
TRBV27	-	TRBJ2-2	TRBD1	TGTGCCAGCAGCACGGACAGGGGTTCTTCAACGTCCTTCACCTCGAACACCGGGGAGCTGTTTTTT	CASSTDRGSSTSFTSNTGELFF
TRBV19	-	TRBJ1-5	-	TGTGCCAGTAGGGGGAGCAATCAGCCCCAGCATTTT	CASRGSNQPQHF
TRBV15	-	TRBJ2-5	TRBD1	TGTGCCACCAGCAGAAAGGACAGGTACCAAGAGACCCAGTACTTC	CATSRKDRYQETQYF
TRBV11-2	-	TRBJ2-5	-	TGTGCCAGCAGCTTAGTGTGGCCCTACCAAGAGACCCAGTACTTC	CASSLVWPYQETQYF
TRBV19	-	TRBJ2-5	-	TGTGCCAGTAGTATAAGGTGGGGATCCCAAGAGACCCAGTACTTC	CASSIRWGSQETQYF
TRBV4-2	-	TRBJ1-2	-	TGTGCCAGCAGCCAAGAGTCAGGAGGGGGATTCCCCTATGGCTACACCTTC	CASSQESGGGFPYGYTF
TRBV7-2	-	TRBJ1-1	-	TGTGCCAGCGCTTGGGGGAACACTGAAGCTTTCTTT	CASAWGNTEAFF
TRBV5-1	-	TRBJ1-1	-	TGCGCCAGCAGCTGGGTACGGGGGACTGAAGCTTTCTTT	CASSWVRGTEAFF
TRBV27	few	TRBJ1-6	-	TGTGCCAGCAGTTGGGCAGGAAGCCTACCCCTCCACTTT	CASSWAGSLPLHF
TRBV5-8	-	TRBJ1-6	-	TGTGCCAGCAGCGTTACAGGGAATAATTCACCCCTCCACTTT	CASSVTGNNSPLHF
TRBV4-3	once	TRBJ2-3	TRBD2	TGCGCCAGCAGCCAAGAAGGAGGCGGGCTAGCGGAGACAGATACGCAGTATTTT	CASSQEGGGLAETDTQYF
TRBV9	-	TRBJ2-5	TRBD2	TGTGCCAGCAGCGCTACCGGGACTAGAGAGACCCAGTACTTC	CASSATGTRETQYF
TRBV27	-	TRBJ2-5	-	TGTGCCAGCAGTTTAAGTAGTCTCCCCCGGGAAGGGACCCAGTACTTC	CASSLSSLPREGTQYF
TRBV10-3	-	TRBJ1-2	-	TGTGCCATCAGTGCCAGGGTAGATTATGGCTACACCTTC	CAISARVDYGYTF
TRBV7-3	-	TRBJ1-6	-	TGTGCCAGCAGCTTACAGGGCTCCTATAATTCACCCCTCCACTTT	CASSLQGSYNSPLHF
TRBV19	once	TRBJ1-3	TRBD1	TGTGCCAGTAAGGGGGACAGGGGGACTGGAAACACCATATATTTT	CASKGDRGTGNTIYF
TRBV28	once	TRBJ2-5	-	TGTGCCAGCAGTTTCACCACAGGGATCCAAGAGACCCAGTACTTC	CASSFTTGIQETQYF
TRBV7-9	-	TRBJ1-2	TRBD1	TGTGCCACCTCGATGGGACAGGGGTCCATGATCAACTATGGCTACACCTTC	CATSMGQGSMINYGYTF
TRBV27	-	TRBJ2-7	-	TGTGCCAGCAGTTCCAGGGTCCTCTCCTACGAGCAGTACTTC	CASSSRVLSYEQYF
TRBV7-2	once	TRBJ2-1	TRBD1	TGTGCCAGCAGCTTAGTTGGACAGGGGGATCTCATCTGTGAGCAGTTCTTC	CASSLVGQGDLICEQFF
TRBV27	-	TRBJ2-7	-	TGTGCCAGCAGTTTACAGGTTGGGGGCGAGCAGTACTTC	CASSLQVGGEQYF
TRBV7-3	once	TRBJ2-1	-	TGTGCCAGCAGCTTAGGGGTGCGAGCAATCAATGAGCAGTTCTTC	CASSLGVRAINEQFF
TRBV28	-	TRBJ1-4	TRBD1	TGTGCCAGCAGTTTCTACAGGGGAACAACTAATGAAAAACTGTTTTTT	CASSFYRGTTNEKLFF
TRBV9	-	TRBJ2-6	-	TGTGCCAGCAGCGAGGTGGGGGTCTCTGGGGCCAACGTCCTGACTTTC	CASSEVGVSGANVLTF
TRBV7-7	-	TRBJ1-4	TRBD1	TGTGCCAGCAGACAGGGGGCGAGTACGGGCGAACTGTTTTTT	CASRQGASTGELFF
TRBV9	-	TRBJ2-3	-	TGTGCCAGCAGCCCCACCTTGACGGGTTCTGCAGATACGCAGTATTTT	CASSPTLTGSADTQYF
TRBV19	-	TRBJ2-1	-	TGTGCCAGTAGTATAAACCGGGGTCGGAATGAGCAGTTCTTC	CASSINRGRNEQFF
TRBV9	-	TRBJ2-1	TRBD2	TGTGCCAGCAGCCCGGCGTCGCGGGGGATCGATGAGCAGTTCTTC	CASSPASRGIDEQFF
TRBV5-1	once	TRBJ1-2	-	TGCGCCAGCAGCCAACGACATTGGGATGGCTACACCTTC	CASSQRHWDGYTF
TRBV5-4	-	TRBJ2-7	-	TGTGCCAGCAGCCGCGAGCCTTACCGGGACGCCGGTTACGAGCAGTACTTC	CASSREPYRDAGYEQYF
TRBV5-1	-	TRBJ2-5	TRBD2	TGCGCCAGCAGCGTGGGGCCTAGCGGGTTTAGGGAGACCCAGTACTTC	CASSVGPSGFRETQYF
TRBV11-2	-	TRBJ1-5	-	TGTGCCAGCAGCTTAGATCCCGCCCTGGGACAGCCCCAGCATTTT	CASSLDPALGQPQHF
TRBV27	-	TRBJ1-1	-	TGTGCCAGCAGTCTATGGGGAGGGAACACTGAAGCTTTCTTT	CASSLWGGNTEAFF
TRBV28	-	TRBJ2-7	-	TGTGCCAGCAGTTTTTCAGGGGTATCCTACGAGCAGTACTTC	CASSFSGVSYEQYF
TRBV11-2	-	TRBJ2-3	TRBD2	TGTGCCAGCAGCTTAGAGGCTAGCGGGGGTGATACGCAGTATTTT	CASSLEASGGDTQYF
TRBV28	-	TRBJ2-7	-	TGTGCCAGCAGTTTACTTAGCCTAGGACTGGGCGCCTACGAGCAGTACTTC	CASSLLSLGLGAYEQYF
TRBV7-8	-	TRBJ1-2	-	TGTGCCAGCAGCTTACACCGGGTCTCGAAATTGAAGGGCTATGGCTACACCTTC	CASSLHRVSKLKGYGYTF
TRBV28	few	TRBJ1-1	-	TGTGCCAGCAGTCCTCTACAGGGTAGGAACACTGAAGCTTTCTTT	CASSPLQGRNTEAFF
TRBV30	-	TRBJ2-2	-	TGTGCCTGGAGTGAGTTGAGACACGAGAACACCGGGGAGCTGTTTTTT	CAWSELRHENTGELFF